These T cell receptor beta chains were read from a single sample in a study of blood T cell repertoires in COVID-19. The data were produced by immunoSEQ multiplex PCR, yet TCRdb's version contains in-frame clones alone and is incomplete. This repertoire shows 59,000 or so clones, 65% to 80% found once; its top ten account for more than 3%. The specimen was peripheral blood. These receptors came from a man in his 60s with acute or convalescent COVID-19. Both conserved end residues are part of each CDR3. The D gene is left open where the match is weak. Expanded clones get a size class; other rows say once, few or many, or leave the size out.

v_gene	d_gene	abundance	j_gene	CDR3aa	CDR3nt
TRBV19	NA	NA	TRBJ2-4	CASSRWGRENIQYF	TGTGCCAGTAGTAGGTGGGGCCGCGAGAACATTCAGTACTTC
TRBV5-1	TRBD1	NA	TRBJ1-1	CASSRDRGGLETEAFF	TGCGCCAGCAGCCGGGACAGGGGAGGGCTGGAGACTGAAGCTTTCTTT
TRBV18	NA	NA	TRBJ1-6	CASSLSTGINSPLHF	TGTGCCAGCTCACTAAGTACAGGGATCAATTCACCCCTCCACTTT
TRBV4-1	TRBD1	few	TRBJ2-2	CASSLRPPGTANTGELFF	TGCGCCAGCAGCCTCCGACCCCCCGGGACAGCCAACACCGGGGAGCTGTTTTTT
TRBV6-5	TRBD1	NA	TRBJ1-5	CASTTDRDREQPQHF	TGTGCCAGCACTACCGACCGGGACAGGGAACAGCCCCAGCATTTT
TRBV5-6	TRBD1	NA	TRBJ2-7	CASSYGQGPYEQYF	TGTGCCAGCAGCTACGGACAGGGTCCCTACGAGCAGTACTTC
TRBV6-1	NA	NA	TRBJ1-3	CASSEPQGGNTIYF	TGTGCCAGCAGTGAACCGCAGGGGGGAAACACCATATATTTT
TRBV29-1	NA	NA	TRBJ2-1	CSVDVRTYNEQFF	TGCAGCGTTGATGTCAGAACCTACAATGAGCAGTTCTTC
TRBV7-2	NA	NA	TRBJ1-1	CASSLKGNKNTEAFF	TGTGCCAGCAGCTTAAAGGGGAATAAGAACACTGAAGCTTTCTTT
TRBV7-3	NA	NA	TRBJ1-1	CASSQAGGTEAFF	TGTGCCAGCAGCCAAGCCGGGGGCACTGAAGCTTTCTTT
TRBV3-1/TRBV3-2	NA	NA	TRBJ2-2	CASRTLAGLGELFF	TGTGCCAGCAGGACCTTGGCGGGCCTAGGGGAGCTGTTTTTT
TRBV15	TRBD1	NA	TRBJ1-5	CATSRTGQGSNQPQHF	TGTGCCACCAGCAGGACTGGACAGGGGAGCAATCAGCCCCAGCATTTT
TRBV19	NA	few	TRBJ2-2	CASYRDTYTGELFF	TGTGCCAGTTACCGGGACACATACACCGGGGAGCTGTTTTTT
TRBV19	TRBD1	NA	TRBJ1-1	CASSMESAGGLSEAFF	TGTGCCAGTAGTATGGAATCGGCAGGGGGATTGAGTGAAGCTTTCTTT
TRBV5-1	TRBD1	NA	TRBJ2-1	CASSFTGTGIYNEQFF	TGCGCCAGCAGCTTCACCGGGACAGGGATCTACAATGAGCAGTTCTTC
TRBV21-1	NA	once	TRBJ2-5	CASSLRLSPGLDRETQYF	TGTGCCAGCAGCTTACGCCTTTCGCCGGGACTAGACAGAGAGACCCAGTACTTC
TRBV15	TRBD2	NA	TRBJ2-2	CATSRSQLAGGPRGELFF	TGTGCCACCAGCAGATCCCAACTAGCGGGAGGGCCTAGGGGGGAGCTGTTTTTT
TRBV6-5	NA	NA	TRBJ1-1	CASRSKLSNTEAFF	TGTGCCAGCCGGTCGAAACTTTCGAACACTGAAGCTTTCTTT
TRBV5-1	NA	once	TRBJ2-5	CASSLEGETQYF	TGCGCCAGCAGCTTGGAGGGGGAGACCCAGTACTTC
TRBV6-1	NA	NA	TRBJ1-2	CASTAGSATNYGYTF	TGTGCCAGCACGGCAGGGTCCGCAACTAACTATGGCTACACCTTC
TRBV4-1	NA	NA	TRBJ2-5	CASSQVPGHLQETQYF	TGCGCCAGCAGCCAAGTACCGGGACACCTCCAAGAGACCCAGTACTTC
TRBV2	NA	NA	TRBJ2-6	CASTKGVSGANVLTF	TGTGCCAGCACCAAGGGGGTCTCTGGGGCCAACGTCCTGACTTTC
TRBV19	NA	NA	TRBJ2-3	CASQHGPGTDTQYF	TGTGCCAGTCAACACGGTCCGGGTACAGATACGCAGTATTTT
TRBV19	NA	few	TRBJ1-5	CATSPAAYSNQPQHF	TGTGCCACCTCCCCAGCGGCCTATAGCAATCAGCCCCAGCATTTT